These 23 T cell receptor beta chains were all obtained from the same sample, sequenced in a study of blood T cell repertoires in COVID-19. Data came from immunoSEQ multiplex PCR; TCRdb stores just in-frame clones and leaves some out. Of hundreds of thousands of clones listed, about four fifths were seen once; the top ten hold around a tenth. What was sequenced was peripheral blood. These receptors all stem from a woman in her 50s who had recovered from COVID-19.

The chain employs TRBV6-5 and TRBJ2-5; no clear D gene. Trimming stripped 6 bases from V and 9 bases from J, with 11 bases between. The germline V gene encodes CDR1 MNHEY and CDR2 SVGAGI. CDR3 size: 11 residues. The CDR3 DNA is TGTGCCAGCAGGCAAGAGCTGGCCCAGTACTTC. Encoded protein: CASRQELAQYF.

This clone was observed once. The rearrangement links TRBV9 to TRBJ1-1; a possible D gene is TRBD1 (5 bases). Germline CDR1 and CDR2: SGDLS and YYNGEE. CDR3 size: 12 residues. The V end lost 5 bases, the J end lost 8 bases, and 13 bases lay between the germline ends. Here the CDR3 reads CASRGRDPEAFF. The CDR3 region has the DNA TGTGCCAGCAGGGGGAGGGACCCCGAAGCTTTCTTT.

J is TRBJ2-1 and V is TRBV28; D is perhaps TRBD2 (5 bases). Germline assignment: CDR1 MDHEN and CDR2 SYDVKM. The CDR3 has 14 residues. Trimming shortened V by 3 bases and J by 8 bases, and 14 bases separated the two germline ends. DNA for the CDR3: TGTGCCAGCAGTTTCTCTGGGAGTTGGGATGAGCAGTTCTTC. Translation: CASSFSGSWDEQFF.

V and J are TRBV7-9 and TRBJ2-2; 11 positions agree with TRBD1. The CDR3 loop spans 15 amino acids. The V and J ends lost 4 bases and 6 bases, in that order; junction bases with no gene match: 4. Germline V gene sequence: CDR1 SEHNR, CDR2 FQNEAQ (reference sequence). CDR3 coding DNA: TGTGCCAGCAGCTCAGGACAGGGGGCCGCCGGGGAGCTGTTTTTT. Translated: CASSSGQGAAGELFF.

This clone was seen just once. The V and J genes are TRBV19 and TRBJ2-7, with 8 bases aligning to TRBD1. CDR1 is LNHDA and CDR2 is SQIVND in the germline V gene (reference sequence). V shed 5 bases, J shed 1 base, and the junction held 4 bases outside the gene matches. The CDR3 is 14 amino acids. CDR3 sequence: CASSSRQGSYEQYF. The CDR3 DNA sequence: TGTGCCAGTAGTTCGCGACAGGGGTCCTACGAGCAGTACTTC.

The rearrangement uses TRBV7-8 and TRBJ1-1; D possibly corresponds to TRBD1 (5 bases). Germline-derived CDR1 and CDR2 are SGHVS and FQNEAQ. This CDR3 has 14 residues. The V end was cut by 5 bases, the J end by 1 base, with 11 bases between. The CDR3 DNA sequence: TGTGCCAGCAGCCCAAGGCAGGGGAACACTGAAGCTTTCTTT. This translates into CASSPRQGNTEAFF.

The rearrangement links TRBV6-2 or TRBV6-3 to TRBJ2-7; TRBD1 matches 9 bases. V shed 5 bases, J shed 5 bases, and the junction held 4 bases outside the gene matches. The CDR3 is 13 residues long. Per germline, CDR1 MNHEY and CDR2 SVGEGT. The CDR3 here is CASSTGQGHEQYF. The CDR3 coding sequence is TGTGCCAGCAGTACCGGACAGGGGCACGAGCAGTACTTC.

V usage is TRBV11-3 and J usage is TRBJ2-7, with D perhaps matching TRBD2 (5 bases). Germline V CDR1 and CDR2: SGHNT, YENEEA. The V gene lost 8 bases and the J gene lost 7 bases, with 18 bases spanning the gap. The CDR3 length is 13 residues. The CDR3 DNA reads TGTGCCAGCGGCCGACGGGAAGGCGGTGAGCAGTACTTC. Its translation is CASGRREGGEQYF.

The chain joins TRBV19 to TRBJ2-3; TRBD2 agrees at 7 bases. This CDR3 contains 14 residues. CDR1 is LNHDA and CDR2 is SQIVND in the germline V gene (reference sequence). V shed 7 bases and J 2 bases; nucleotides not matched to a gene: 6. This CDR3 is CASKDGGSTDTQYF. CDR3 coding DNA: TGTGCCAGTAAGGACGGGGGGTCCACAGATACGCAGTATTTT.

For the CDR3, the DNA is TGTGCTAGTGGTTTGGCCACCCCCGGGACTAGCGGGATAGCGGGATCTGAGCAGTTCTTC. Its protein is CASGLATPGTSGIAGSEQFF. The chain couples TRBV12-5 to TRBJ2-1; TRBD2 agrees at 13 bases. Germline V CDR1 and CDR2: LGHNT, FRNRAP. The CDR3 loop spans 20 amino acids. J was trimmed by 9 bases and V by 1 base; bases with no gene match: 18.

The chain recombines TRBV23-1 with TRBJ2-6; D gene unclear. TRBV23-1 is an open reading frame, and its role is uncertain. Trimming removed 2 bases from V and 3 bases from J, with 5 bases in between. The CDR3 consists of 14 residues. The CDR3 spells CASSQQDGANVLTF. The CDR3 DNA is TGCGCCAGCAGTCAACAGGATGGGGCCAACGTCCTGACTTTC.

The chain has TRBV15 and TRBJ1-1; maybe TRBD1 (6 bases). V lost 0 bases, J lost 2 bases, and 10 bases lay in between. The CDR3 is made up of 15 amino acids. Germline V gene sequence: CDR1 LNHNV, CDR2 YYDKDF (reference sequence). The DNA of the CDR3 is TGTGCCACCAGCAGAGATGACAGGAGCAACACTGAAGCTTTCTTT. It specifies CATSRDDRSNTEAFF.

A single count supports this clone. The DNA of the CDR3 is TGCGCCAGCAGCCAAGATCCGGTCGGGAGACTCAATGAGCAGTTCTTC. Its protein product is CASSQDPVGRLNEQFF. The chain couples TRBV4-3 to TRBJ2-1; D perhaps matches TRBD2 (6 bases). V was clipped by 0 bases and J by 6 bases, with 15 bases between them. The CDR3 consists of 16 residues. CDR1 and CDR2 from the germline V gene are LGHNA and YSLEER.

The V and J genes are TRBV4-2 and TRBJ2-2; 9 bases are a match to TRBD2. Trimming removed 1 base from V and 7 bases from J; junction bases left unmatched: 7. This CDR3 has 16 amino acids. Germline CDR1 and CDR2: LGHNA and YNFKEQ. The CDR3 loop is CASSQAPAGGHGELFF. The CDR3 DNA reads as TGTGCCAGCAGCCAAGCGCCAGCGGGAGGCCACGGGGAGCTGTTTTTT.

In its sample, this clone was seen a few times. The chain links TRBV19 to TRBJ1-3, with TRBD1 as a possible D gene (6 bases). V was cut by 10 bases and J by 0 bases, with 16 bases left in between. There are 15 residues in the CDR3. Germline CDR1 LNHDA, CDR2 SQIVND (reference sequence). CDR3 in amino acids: CATRTASYSGNTIYF. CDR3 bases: TGTGCCACTAGGACAGCCAGTTACTCTGGAAACACCATATATTTT.

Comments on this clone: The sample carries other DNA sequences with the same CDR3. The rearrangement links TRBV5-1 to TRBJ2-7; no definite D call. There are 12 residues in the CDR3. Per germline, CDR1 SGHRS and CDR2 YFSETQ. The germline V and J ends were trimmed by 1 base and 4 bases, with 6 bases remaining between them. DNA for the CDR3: TGCGCCAGCAGCTTGAGTAGTTACGAGCAGTACTTC. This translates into CASSLSSYEQYF.

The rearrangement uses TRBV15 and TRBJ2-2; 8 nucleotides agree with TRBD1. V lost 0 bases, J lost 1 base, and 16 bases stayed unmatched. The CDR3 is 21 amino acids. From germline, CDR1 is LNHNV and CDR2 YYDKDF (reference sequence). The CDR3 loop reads CATSRDVVGQGVLGNTGELFF. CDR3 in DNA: TGTGCCACCAGCAGAGATGTAGTAGGACAGGGCGTACTTGGGAACACCGGGGAGCTGTTTTTT.

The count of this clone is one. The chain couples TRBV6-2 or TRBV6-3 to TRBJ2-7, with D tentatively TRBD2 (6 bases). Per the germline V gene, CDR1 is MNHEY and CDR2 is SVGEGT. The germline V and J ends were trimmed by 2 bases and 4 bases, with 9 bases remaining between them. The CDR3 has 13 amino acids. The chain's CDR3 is CASSYAREYEQYF. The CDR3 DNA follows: TGTGCCAGCAGTTACGCCCGGGAGTACGAGCAGTACTTC.

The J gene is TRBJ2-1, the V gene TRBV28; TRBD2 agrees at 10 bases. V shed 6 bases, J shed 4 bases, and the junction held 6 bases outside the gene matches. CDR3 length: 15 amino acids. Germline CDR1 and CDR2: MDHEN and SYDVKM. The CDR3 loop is CASSPPSGGYNEQFF. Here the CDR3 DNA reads TGTGCCAGCAGCCCCCCTAGCGGGGGTTACAATGAGCAGTTCTTC.

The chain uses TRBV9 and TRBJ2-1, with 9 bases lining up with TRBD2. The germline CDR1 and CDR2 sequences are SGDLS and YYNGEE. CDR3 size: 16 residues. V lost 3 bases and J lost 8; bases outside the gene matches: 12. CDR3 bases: TGTGCCAGCAGCGCCCCCCCTAGCGGGATGGTCCATGAGCAGTTCTTC. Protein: CASSAPPSGMVHEQFF.

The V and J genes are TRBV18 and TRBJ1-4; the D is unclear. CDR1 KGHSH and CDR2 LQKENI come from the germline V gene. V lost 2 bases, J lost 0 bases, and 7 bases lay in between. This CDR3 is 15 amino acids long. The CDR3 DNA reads TGTGCCAGCTCACCAAACACCGCAACTAATGAAAAACTGTTTTTT. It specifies CASSPNTATNEKLFF.

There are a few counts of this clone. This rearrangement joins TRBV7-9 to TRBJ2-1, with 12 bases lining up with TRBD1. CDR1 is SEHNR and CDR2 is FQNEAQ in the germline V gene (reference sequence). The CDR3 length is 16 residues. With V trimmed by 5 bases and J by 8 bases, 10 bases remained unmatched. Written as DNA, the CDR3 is TGTGCCAGCAGCCCGCGGGACAGGGGGCTCGGGGATGAGCAGTTCTTC. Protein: CASSPRDRGLGDEQFF.

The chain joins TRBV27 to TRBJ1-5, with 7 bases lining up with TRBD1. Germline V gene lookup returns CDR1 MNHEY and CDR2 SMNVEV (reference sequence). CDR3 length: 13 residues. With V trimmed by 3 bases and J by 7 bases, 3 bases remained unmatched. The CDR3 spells CASSFDREQPQHF. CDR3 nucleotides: TGTGCCAGCAGTTTCGACAGGGAGCAGCCCCAGCATTTT.